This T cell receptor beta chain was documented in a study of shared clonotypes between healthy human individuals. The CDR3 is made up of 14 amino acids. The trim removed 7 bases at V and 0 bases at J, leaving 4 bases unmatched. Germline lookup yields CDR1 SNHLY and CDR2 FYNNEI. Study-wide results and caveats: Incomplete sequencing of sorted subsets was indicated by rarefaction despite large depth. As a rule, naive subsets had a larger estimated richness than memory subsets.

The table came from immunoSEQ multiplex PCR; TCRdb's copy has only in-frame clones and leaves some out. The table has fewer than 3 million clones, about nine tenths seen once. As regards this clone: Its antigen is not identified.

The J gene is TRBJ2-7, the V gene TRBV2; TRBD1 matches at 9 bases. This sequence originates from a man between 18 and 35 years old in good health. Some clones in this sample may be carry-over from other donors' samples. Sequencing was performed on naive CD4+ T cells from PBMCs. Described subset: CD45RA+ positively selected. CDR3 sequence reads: CASTGQGLSYEQYF. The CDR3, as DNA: TGTGCCAGCACGGGACAGGGTCTCTCCTACGAGCAGTACTTC.